A single TCR beta chain is shown here with its context. From RNA transcripts, TCR beta CDR3 regions were amplified. TCR CDR3 underwent first-round RT-PCR with the HTBI primer set. TCRdb independently ran MiXCR on the multiplex PCR reads; one entry per CDR3 protein. The sample holds roughly 510,000 distinct CDR3 sequences, around 43% seen once. Clinical symptoms, serum thyroxine, TRAb, thyroid ultrasound and orbital computed tomography informed diagnoses. These data belong to a study of T cells in Graves' hyperthyroidism and ophthalmopathy. Germline lookup yields CDR1 WSHSY and CDR2 SAAADI. V was clipped by 8 bases and J by 6 bases; unmatched bases: 1. The CDR3 runs to 10 residues.

The sequence derives from an adult woman with Graves' disease, either hyperthyroidism or ophthalmopathy (not recorded which). The chain links TRBV10-2 to TRBJ2-7, with 7 bases fitting TRBD2. The source material was peripheral blood or thyroid tissue (not recorded which). The CDR3 DNA sequence: TGCGCCAGCGGCGGGGGCGAGCAGTACTTC. Translated, it gives CASGGGEQYF.